This TCR beta chain was observed in a study of CD8+ T cells in alopecia areata. The CDR3 consists of 14 residues. With 4 bases removed from V and 0 bases from J, the gap between germline ends came to 9 bases. Per the germline V gene, CDR1 is MGHRA and CDR2 is YSYEKL. The authors extracted RNA and reverse transcribed it into cDNA as the sequencing template. Profiled with immunoSEQ multiplex PCR; TCRdb holds only in-frame clones, not every one. The table lists around 210,000 clones, roughly three fifths of them singletons, with 4% to 6% in the top ten. The gene calls are TRBV4-1 and TRBJ1-1, with unresolved D. The source of this sequence is a human donor in good health. What was sequenced was CD8+ T cells sorted from blood. In nucleotides, the CDR3 is TGCGCCAGCAGCCCTCCGGGCGTGAACACTGAAGCTTTCTTT. Translated: CASSPPGVNTEAFF.